This T cell receptor beta chain was sequenced during a study of CXCR4 blockade with PD-1 therapy in pancreatic cancer. Here immunoSEQ multiplex PCR was the method, and the copy in TCRdb shows in-frame clones only, minus some. The data contain more than 15,000 clones, 72% of them seen just once; the ten biggest clones take up 4.5% to 7.5%. V was clipped by 6 bases and J by 7 bases; unmatched bases: 14. Germline V lookup: CDR1 LNHDA, CDR2 SQIVND (reference sequence). The CDR3 is made up of 16 amino acids. This receptor was obtained from a human donor with pancreatic ductal adenocarcinoma. Sequencing was carried out using tumor tissue. This rearrangement joins TRBV19 to TRBJ1-5; 8 positions match TRBD1. CDR3 in DNA: TGTGCCAGTAGAGGGGGGGGCGGACAGGGTCGGCAGCCCCAGCATTTT. This codes for CASRGGGGQGRQPQHF.